A single sample is the source of the 9 T cell receptor beta chains below, sequenced in a study of cytomegalovirus exposure and HLA in healthy donors. The PCR made use of 60 Vbeta and 13 Jbeta primers. Sequenced by immunoSEQ multiplex PCR; TCRdb stores in-frame clones only, minus some. In all, the sample yields just over 200,000 clones. The specimen sequenced was PBMCs. The origin of the receptors is a girl aged 2-10 years in good health and CMV-seropositive.

The CDR3, as DNA: TGTGCCAGCCGACTAGCGGGGTCCACAGATACGCAGTATTTT. It codes for CASRLAGSTDTQYF. J is TRBJ2-3 and V is TRBV6-1; TRBD2 matches at 11 bases. The V and J ends lost 8 bases and 2 bases, in that order; junction bases with no gene match: 3. Germline values: CDR1 MNHNS, CDR2 SASEGT. The CDR3 length is 14 residues.

The chain joins TRBV9 to TRBJ1-5; 11 bases are a match to TRBD1. The CDR3 is made up of 14 amino acids. The V and J ends lost 4 bases and 6 bases, in that order; junction bases with no gene match: 3. Germline V CDR1 and CDR2: SGDLS, YYNGEE. The CDR3 DNA reads as TGTGCCAGCAGCTTGGGACAGGGGGTTCAGCCCCAGCATTTT. Translating it yields CASSLGQGVQPQHF.

The rearrangement joins TRBV5-6 to TRBJ2-7; D is possibly TRBD1 (5 bases). The CDR3 is made up of 14 amino acids. Germline V gene sequence: CDR1 SGHDT, CDR2 YYEEEE. V was pared by 0 bases and J by 5 bases, with 12 bases between. The CDR3 sequence: CASSLEQPGHEQYF. The CDR3 bases are TGTGCCAGCAGCTTGGAACAGCCAGGGCACGAGCAGTACTTC.

This rearrangement joins TRBV6-5 to TRBJ2-7, with D tentatively TRBD1 (6 bases). V was shortened by 6 bases and J by 0 bases, with 9 bases between the two germline ends. The CDR3 is 13 residues long. CDR1 MNHEY and CDR2 SVGAGI come from the germline V gene. The CDR3 reads CASRDSLSYEQYF. The CDR3 region has the DNA TGTGCCAGCAGGGACAGCCTCTCCTACGAGCAGTACTTC.

The chain uses TRBV7-2 and TRBJ2-2, with 11 nucleotides matching TRBD1. The germline gives CDR1 SGHTA, CDR2 FQGNSA. The V segment lost 2 bases and the J segment 2 bases; nucleotides outside the gene matches: 1. This CDR3 comprises 16 residues. The CDR3 sequence: CASSLRTGGNTGELFF. The CDR3, as DNA: TGTGCCAGCAGCTTACGGACAGGGGGCAACACCGGGGAGCTGTTTTTT.

The chain is built from TRBV19 and TRBJ2-1, with 13 nucleotides matching TRBD2. The V gene end was trimmed by 6 bases and the J gene end by 7 bases; junction bases not matched to a gene: 15. Germline V gene sequence: CDR1 LNHDA, CDR2 SQIVND (reference sequence). This CDR3 contains 18 residues. The CDR3 protein is CASRPGLAGSLPLNEQFF. CDR3 sequence (DNA): TGTGCCAGTAGGCCGGGACTAGCGGGGTCCCTCCCCCTGAATGAGCAGTTCTTC.

CDR3 nucleotides: TGTGCCAGCAGGGATACGGGAGGGCCTACAGATACGCAGTATTTT. It specifies CASRDTGGPTDTQYF. The chain has TRBV5-6 and TRBJ2-3, with 8 positions matching TRBD2. Germline V gene sequence: CDR1 SGHDT, CDR2 YYEEEE. The V and J ends lost 5 bases and 3 bases, in that order; junction bases with no gene match: 8. The CDR3 is 15 amino acids. The variable domain in full, with the rest retrieved from reference TRBV5-6 and TRBJ2-3, is DAGVTQSPTHLIKTRGQQVTLRCSPKSGHDTVSWYQQALGQGPQFIFQYYEEEERQRGNFPDRFSGHQFPNYSSELNVNALLLGDSALYLCASRDTGGPTDTQYFGPGTRLTVL.

The genes are TRBV5-1 and TRBJ2-7; D is unresolved. Trimming removed 4 bases from V and 1 base from J, with 12 bases in between. Germline V gene data show CDR1 as SGHRS and CDR2 as YFSETQ. The CDR3 is made up of 14 amino acids. The CDR3 is CASSPTTESYEQYF. In DNA, the CDR3 is TGCGCCAGCAGCCCGACAACCGAATCCTACGAGCAGTACTTC.

V gene TRBV7-2 combines with J gene TRBJ2-7, with a possible D match to TRBD1 (6 bases). CDR1 and CDR2 from the germline V gene are SGHTA and FQGNSA. The CDR3 contains 14 residues. Trimming took 5 bases from V and 5 from J, leaving 16 bases between them. DNA for the CDR3: TGTGCCAGCAGCATAACGCCACAGGGTGACGAGCAGTACTTC. Encoded protein: CASSITPQGDEQYF.